One TCR beta chain is described in this entry. As handled by the study authors: Estimated nucleated cell counts came from reference gene primer amplification. Clones were read by immunoSEQ multiplex PCR, and TCRdb kept only the in-frame ones, dropping some. That table furnishes V, J and clone size, whereas the DNA furnished D and trimming. The sample has around 160,000 clones, 80% to 90% seen once. The record originates from a study of blood T cell repertoires in COVID-19. Study background: The study drew acute and convalescent COVID-19 samples from the United States, Italy and Spain. PBMCs, B-cell-depleted T cells, or T cells provided the cDNA or gDNA that made up the material.

The CDR3 is 18 amino acids. V was cut by 5 bases and J by 7 bases, with 28 bases left in between. Germline loops: CDR1 MNHNY, CDR2 SVGAGI (reference sequence). The sequencing input was peripheral blood. The J gene is TRBJ2-3, the V gene TRBV6-6; maybe TRBD2 (6 bases). This TCR was recovered from a man aged 60-69 years with acute or convalescent COVID-19. The CDR3 reads CASSRLSRAREQTNTQYF. CDR3 DNA sequence: TGTGCCAGCAGTCGCCTATCGAGGGCACGGGAGCAAACAAATACGCAGTATTTT.